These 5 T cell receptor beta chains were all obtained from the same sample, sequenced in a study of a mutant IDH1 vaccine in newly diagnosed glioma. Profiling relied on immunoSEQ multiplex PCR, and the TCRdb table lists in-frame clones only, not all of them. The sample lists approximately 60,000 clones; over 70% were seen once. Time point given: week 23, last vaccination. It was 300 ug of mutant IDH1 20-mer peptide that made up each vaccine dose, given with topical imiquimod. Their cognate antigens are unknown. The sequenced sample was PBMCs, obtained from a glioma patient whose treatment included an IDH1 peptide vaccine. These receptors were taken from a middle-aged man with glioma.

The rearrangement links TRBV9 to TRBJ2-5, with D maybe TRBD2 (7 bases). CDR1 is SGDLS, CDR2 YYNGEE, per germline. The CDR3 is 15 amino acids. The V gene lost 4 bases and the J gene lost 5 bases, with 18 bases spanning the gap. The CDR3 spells CASSRGGGEQETQYF. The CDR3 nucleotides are TGTGCCAGCAGCAGGGGGGGAGGGGAGCAGGAGACCCAGTACTTC.

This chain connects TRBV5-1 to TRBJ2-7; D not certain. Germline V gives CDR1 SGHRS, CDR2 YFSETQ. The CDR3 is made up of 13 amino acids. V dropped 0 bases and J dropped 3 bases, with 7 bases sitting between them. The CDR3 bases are TGCGCCAGCAGCTTGGAGCCTAACTACGAGCAGTACTTC. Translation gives CASSLEPNYEQYF.

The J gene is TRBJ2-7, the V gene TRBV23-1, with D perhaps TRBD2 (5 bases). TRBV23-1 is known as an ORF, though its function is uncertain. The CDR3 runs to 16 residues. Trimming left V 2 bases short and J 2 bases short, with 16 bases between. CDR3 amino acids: CASSQPRSGLTYEQYF. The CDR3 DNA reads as TGCGCCAGCAGTCAACCGAGATCGGGGTTGACCTACGAGCAGTACTTC.

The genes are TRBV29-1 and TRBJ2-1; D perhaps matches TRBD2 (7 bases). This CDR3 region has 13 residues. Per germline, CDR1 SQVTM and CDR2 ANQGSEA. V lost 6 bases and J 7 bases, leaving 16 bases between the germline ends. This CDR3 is CSVRRGGENEQFF. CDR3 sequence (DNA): TGCAGCGTGCGGAGGGGGGGCGAGAATGAGCAGTTCTTC.

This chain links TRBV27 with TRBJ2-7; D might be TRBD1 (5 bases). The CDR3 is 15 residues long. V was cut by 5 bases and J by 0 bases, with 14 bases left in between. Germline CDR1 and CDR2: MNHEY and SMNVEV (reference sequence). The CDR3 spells CASSGQDTSSYEQYF. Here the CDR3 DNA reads TGTGCCAGCAGTGGGCAGGACACGAGCTCCTACGAGCAGTACTTC.